These 11 T cell receptor beta chains came from one sample sequenced in a study of blood T cells in healthy people across ages. Next came a second PCR, run for roughly 7 to 12 cycles, which used a sample-barcoded 5' primer along with a J-beta primer mix. Each CDR3 protein gets one entry after TCRdb re-called the 5' RACE reads with MiXCR. The repertoire holds about 680,000 distinct CDR3 sequences, around 48% seen once, with around 32% in the top ten. Sequences were obtained from blood. The receptors originated from a woman aged 60-75 years in good health.

The chain combines TRBV2 with TRBJ2-7; no definite D call. Trimming stripped 6 bases from V and 4 bases from J, with 16 bases between. Germline CDR1 and CDR2: SNHLY and FYNNEI. The length of the CDR3 is 14 residues. CDR3 amino acids: CASSSPGYVYEQYF. The CDR3 DNA reads as TGTGCCAGCAGCTCCCCGGGCTATGTTTACGAGCAGTACTTC.

V usage is TRBV9 and J usage is TRBJ1-2; 7 bases line up with TRBD1. V lost 1 base, J lost 4 bases, and 10 bases stayed unmatched. Germline V gives CDR1 SGDLS, CDR2 YYNGEE. The CDR3 contains 16 residues. The CDR3 here is CASSVKGDSEPYGYTF. DNA for the CDR3: TGTGCCAGCAGCGTAAAAGGGGACAGCGAGCCCTATGGCTACACCTTC.

The chain links TRBV7-9 to TRBJ2-7, with D possibly being TRBD1 or TRBD2 (5 bases each). The CDR3 runs to 14 residues. Germline CDR1 reads SEHNR; CDR2 reads FQNEAQ (reference sequence). Trimming stripped 4 bases from V and 0 bases from J, with 10 bases between. Written as DNA, the CDR3 is TGTGCCAGCAGCTCCCCCGGGGCCTCCTACGAGCAGTACTTC. Its protein product is CASSSPGASYEQYF. The full variable domain, with the rest looked up from reference TRBV7-9 and TRBJ2-7, is DTGVSQNPRHKITKRGQNVTFRCDPISEHNRLYWYRQTLGQGPEFLTYFQNEAQLEKSRLLSDRFSAERPKGSFSTLEIQRTEQGDSAMYLCASSSPGASYEQYFGPGTRLTVT.

This sequence joins TRBV10-3 and TRBJ2-3; 7 positions match TRBD2. This CDR3 region has 13 residues. Per the germline V gene, CDR1 is ENHRY and CDR2 is SYGVKD. J lost 5 bases, V lost 6 bases, and 5 bases had no gene match. The CDR3 loop reads CAISGLGIDTQYF. For the CDR3, the DNA is TGTGCCATCAGCGGACTAGGAATAGATACGCAGTATTTT.

V is TRBV11-3 and J is TRBJ2-5; a weak D match, TRBD1 (5 bases). The end of the DNA is better explained by TRBJ2-7, so the J call may be wrong. This CDR3 spans 11 amino acids. CDR1 is SGHNT and CDR2 is YENEEA in the germline V gene. In DNA, the CDR3 is TGTGCCAGCCATTCAGGGTGCGAGCAGTACTTC. The encoded protein is CASHSGCEQYF.

This chain joins TRBV5-1 and TRBJ2-7; D may be TRBD1 or TRBD2 (5 bases each). The germline V gene encodes CDR1 SGHRS and CDR2 YFSETQ. V was clipped by 4 bases and J by 3 bases, with 11 bases between them. CDR3 length: 13 amino acids. CDR3 loop: CASSRDGDYEQYF. The CDR3 coding sequence is TGCGCCAGCAGCCGGGACGGAGACTACGAGCAGTACTTC.

This clonotype has just a few counts. The CDR3 coding sequence is TGTGCCAGCAGCAGGGGGCAGGATTCACCCCTCCACTTT. Translation gives CASSRGQDSPLHF. This chain joins TRBV2 and TRBJ1-6; 8 positions agree with TRBD1. V lost 6 bases to trimming and J lost 8 bases; unmatched junction nucleotides: 3. Germline CDR1 and CDR2: SNHLY and FYNNEI. The CDR3 spans 13 residues.

This chain connects TRBV12-3 or TRBV12-4 to TRBJ2-3; 8 bases are a match to TRBD2. V was pared by 2 bases and J by 0 bases, with 4 bases of the junction left unmatched. The CDR3 has 16 amino acids. CDR3 sequence: CASSLSGRGSTDTQYF. The CDR3 DNA sequence: TGTGCCAGCAGTTTAAGCGGGAGAGGCAGCACAGATACGCAGTATTTT.

V gene TRBV29-1 combines with J gene TRBJ2-5; 7 bases are shared with TRBD2. Looked up from germline, CDR1 is SQVTM and CDR2 is ANQGSEA. This CDR3 is 14 amino acids long. J gave up 0 bases and V 5 bases, and 6 bases lay outside the gene matches. The CDR3 DNA reads TGCAGCGTTCTACTTAGCGGGTACCAAGAGACCCAGTACTTC. This encodes CSVLLSGYQETQYF.

A note on this clonotype: Compared with germline, one end of the junction differs, possibly owing to a read error. The V call is TRBV4-3, the J call TRBJ2-7, with 7 bases fitting TRBD2. The CDR3 covers 16 residues. Germline V gives CDR1 LGHNA, CDR2 YSLEER. In DNA form, the CDR3 reads TGCGCCAGCAACCAAGGGAGGGCGGGAGAGGGGCTCGAGCAGTACTTC. This codes for CASNQGRAGEGLEQYF.

About this clonotype: One end of the junction does not line up with germline, which may come from a read error. V usage is TRBV9 and J usage is TRBJ2-3; TRBD1 is a possible D gene (6 bases). This CDR3 comprises 15 residues. Germline CDR1 SGDLS, CDR2 YYNGEE. The CDR3 bases are TGTGCCAGCAGCGTAGGTCACAGGGACCTTCATACGCGGTATTTT. Translating it yields CASSVGHRDLHTRYF.